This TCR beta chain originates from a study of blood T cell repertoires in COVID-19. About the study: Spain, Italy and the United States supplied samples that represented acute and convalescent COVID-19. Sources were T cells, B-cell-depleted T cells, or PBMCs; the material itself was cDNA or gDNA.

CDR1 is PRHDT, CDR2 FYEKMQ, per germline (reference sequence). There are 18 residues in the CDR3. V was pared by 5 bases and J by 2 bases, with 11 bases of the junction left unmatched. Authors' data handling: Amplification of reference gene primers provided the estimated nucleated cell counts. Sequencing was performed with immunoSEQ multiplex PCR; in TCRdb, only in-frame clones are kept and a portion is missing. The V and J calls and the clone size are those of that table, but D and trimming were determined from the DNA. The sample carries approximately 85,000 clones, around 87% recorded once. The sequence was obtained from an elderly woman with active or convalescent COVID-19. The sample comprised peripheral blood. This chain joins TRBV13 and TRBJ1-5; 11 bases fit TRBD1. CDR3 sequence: CASSNSRTGGFGNQPQHF. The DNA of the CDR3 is TGTGCCAGCAGCAACAGTAGGACAGGGGGCTTTGGCAATCAGCCCCAGCATTTT.